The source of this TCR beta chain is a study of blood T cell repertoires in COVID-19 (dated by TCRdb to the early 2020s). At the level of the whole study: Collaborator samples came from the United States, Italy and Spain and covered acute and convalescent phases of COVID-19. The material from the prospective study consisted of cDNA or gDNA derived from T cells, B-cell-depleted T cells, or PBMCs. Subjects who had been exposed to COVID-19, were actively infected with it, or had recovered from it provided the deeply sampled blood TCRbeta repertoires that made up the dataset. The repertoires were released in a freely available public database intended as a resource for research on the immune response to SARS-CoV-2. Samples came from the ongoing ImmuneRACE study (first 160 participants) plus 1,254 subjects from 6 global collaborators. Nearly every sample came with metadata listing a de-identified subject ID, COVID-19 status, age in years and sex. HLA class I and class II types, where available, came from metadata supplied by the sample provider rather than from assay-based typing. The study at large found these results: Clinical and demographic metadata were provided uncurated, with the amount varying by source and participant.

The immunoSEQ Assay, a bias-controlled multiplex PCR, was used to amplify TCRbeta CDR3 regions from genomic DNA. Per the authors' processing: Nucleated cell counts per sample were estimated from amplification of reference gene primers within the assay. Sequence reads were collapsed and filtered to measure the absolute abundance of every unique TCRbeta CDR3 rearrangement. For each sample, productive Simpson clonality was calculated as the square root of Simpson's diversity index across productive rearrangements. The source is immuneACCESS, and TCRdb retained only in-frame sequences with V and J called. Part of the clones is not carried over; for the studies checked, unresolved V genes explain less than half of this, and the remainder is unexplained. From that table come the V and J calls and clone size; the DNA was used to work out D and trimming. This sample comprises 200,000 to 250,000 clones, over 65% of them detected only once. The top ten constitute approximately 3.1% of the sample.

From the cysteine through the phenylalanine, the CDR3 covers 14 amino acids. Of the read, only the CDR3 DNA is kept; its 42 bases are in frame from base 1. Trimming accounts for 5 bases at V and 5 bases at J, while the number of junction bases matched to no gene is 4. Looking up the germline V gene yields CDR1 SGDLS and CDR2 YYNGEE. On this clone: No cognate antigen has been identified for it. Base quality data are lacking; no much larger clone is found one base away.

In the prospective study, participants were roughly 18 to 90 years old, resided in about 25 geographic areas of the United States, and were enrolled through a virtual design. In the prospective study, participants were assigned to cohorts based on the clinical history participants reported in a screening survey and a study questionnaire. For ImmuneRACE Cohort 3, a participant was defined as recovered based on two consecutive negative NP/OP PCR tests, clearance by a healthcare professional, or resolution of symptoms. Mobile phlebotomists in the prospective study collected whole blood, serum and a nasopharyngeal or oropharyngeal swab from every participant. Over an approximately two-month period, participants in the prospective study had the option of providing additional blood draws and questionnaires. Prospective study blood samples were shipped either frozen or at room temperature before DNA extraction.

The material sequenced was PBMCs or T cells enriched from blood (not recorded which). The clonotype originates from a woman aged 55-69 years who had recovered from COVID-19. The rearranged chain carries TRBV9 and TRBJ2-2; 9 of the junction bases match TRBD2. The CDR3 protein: CASRSGGQTGELFF. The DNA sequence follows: TGTGCCAGCAGAAGCGGGGGGCAAACCGGGGAGCTGTTTTTT.